These T cell receptor beta chains were read from a single sample in a study of blood T cell dynamics during melanoma immunotherapy. Only in-frame clones appear in the TCRdb table, and some are missing; sequencing was by immunoSEQ multiplex PCR. Here the sample spans 7,500 to 9,000 clones, about 85% being singletons. This material consisted of blood, taken from a patient treated with checkpoint blockade. The receptors were sampled from a human donor with melanoma. Both conserved end residues are part of each CDR3. The D gene is left open where the match is weak. Size values are once, few and many counts, or a class for expanded clones, and some rows have none.

v_call	j_call	clone_size	d_call	cdr3_aa	cdr3_nt
TRBV10-3	TRBJ2-7	.	TRBD2	CAISELPGLAANFSYEQYF	TGTGCCATCAGTGAACTTCCGGGACTAGCGGCTAACTTCTCCTACGAGCAGTACTTC
TRBV15	TRBJ1-1	.	.	CATSSTENTEAFF	TGTGCCACCAGCAGTACAGAGAACACTGAAGCTTTCTTT
TRBV19	TRBJ2-7	.	TRBD2	CASSRAGASSYEQYF	TGTGCCAGTAGTCGAGCGGGGGCAAGCTCCTACGAGCAGTACTTC
TRBV6-5	TRBJ2-7	.	.	CASSGHREDEQYF	TGTGCCAGCAGTGGACACAGGGAGGACGAGCAGTACTTC
TRBV28	TRBJ2-1	.	.	CASSLSARLGDYNEQFF	TGTGCCAGCAGTTTATCCGCACGATTAGGGGACTACAATGAGCAGTTCTTC
TRBV7-9	TRBJ2-6	.	.	CASTPSLGRFSGANVLTF	TGTGCCAGCACTCCTTCCTTGGGGCGCTTCTCTGGGGCCAACGTCCTGACTTTC
TRBV7-7	TRBJ2-2	once	TRBD1	CASSSGQSGTGELFF	TGTGCTAGCAGCTCGGGACAGTCAGGAACCGGGGAGCTGTTTTTT
TRBV7-9	TRBJ2-1	.	TRBD2	CASSRWIAGNGEQFF	TGTGCCAGCAGCCGGTGGATAGCGGGAAACGGTGAGCAGTTCTTC
TRBV2	TRBJ2-2	.	TRBD2	CASSRAGGSNTGELFF	TGTGCCAGCTCGCGAGCGGGAGGATCGAACACCGGGGAGCTGTTTTTT
TRBV9	TRBJ2-7	.	.	CASSLDDYSYEQYF	TGTGCCAGCAGCTTGGATGACTACTCCTACGAGCAGTACTTC
TRBV18	TRBJ1-3	.	TRBD1	CASSPSTGTGNTIYF	TGTGCCAGCTCACCCTCGACAGGGACTGGAAACACCATATATTTT
TRBV19	TRBJ2-7	few	TRBD2	CASRTSGTSYEQYF	TGTGCCAGCCGGACTAGCGGGACCTCCTACGAGCAGTACTTC
TRBV19	TRBJ1-3	.	TRBD1	CASSNRGQAGNTIYF	TGTGCCAGTAGTAACCGGGGACAGGCTGGAAACACCATATATTTT
TRBV27	TRBJ1-4	.	.	CASSPIATNEKLFF	TGTGCCAGCAGCCCCATCGCAACTAATGAAAAACTGTTTTTT
TRBV6-6	TRBJ2-7	.	TRBD2	CASNPRRESSYEQYF	TGTGCCAGCAACCCGAGGCGGGAGAGCTCCTACGAGCAGTACTTC
TRBV19	TRBJ1-5	.	TRBD1	CASSRTGGNQPQHF	TGTGCCAGTAGTAGGACAGGGGGCAATCAGCCCCAGCATTTT
TRBV5-6	TRBJ1-2	once	.	CASSFGGARFGYTF	TGTGCCAGCAGCTTCGGGGGGGCGCGTTTCGGCTACACCTTC
TRBV6-5	TRBJ2-7	.	TRBD1	CASSLFRDSTYEQYF	TGTGCCAGCAGTCTATTCCGGGACAGTACCTACGAGCAGTACTTC
TRBV18	TRBJ2-1	once	.	CASSPLAQASLTYNEQFF	TGTGCCAGCTCACCCCTAGCGCAAGCCTCTCTTACCTACAATGAGCAGTTCTTC
TRBV2	TRBJ2-7	few	TRBD2	CASSTPRTSGRHPYEQYF	TGTGCCAGCAGTACTCCTCGGACTAGCGGGAGACATCCTTACGAGCAGTACTTC
TRBV19	TRBJ2-7	.	.	CASEEGSYEQYF	TGTGCCAGTGAGGAGGGGTCCTACGAGCAGTACTTC
TRBV25-1	TRBJ2-7	.	.	CASSPPTGYEQYF	TGTGCCAGCTCCCCCCCGACAGGCTACGAGCAGTACTTC
TRBV7-9	TRBJ1-5	medium-sized	.	CASSSTEGGNQPQHF	TGTGCCAGCAGCTCGACGGAGGGAGGCAATCAGCCCCAGCATTTT
TRBV5-1	TRBJ2-7	.	TRBD2	CASSLRDGRALYEQYF	TGCGCCAGCAGCTTGCGAGACGGGAGGGCCCTATACGAGCAGTACTTC
TRBV7-2	TRBJ1-2	.	.	CASSLVGDERDYTF	TGTGCCAGCAGCTTAGTTGGGGACGAAAGGGATTACACCTTC
TRBV18	TRBJ2-6	.	.	CASSPPRQGVPSGANVLTF	TGTGCCAGCTCACCACCGCGGCAGGGTGTCCCTTCTGGGGCCAACGTCCTGACTTTC
TRBV6-5	TRBJ1-1	.	.	CASSYSRFSGGTEAFF	TGTGCCAGCAGTTACTCGAGATTTAGCGGAGGCACTGAAGCTTTCTTT
TRBV29-1	TRBJ2-1	.	TRBD2	CSVLASGRIHEQFF	TGCAGCGTTCTTGCTAGCGGGAGGATTCATGAGCAGTTCTTC
TRBV7-9	TRBJ2-3	.	.	CVSGPFSWTSTDTQYF	TGTGTAAGCGGTCCGTTTTCGTGGACAAGCACAGATACGCAGTATTTT
TRBV10-3	TRBJ2-6	.	.	CAISWQGSGANVLTF	TGTGCCATCAGTTGGCAGGGCTCTGGGGCCAACGTCCTGACTTTC
TRBV11-2	TRBJ2-7	.	TRBD2	CASSLNSGTNTYEQYF	TGTGCCAGCAGCTTAAATAGCGGGACAAATACCTACGAGCAGTACTTC
TRBV25-1	TRBJ2-7	.	.	CASARNLIYEQYF	TGTGCCAGCGCGAGGAACCTGATATACGAGCAGTACTTC
TRBV19	TRBJ1-1	.	.	CATKRSQFGTEAFF	TGTGCCACCAAACGATCCCAGTTTGGCACTGAAGCTTTCTTT
TRBV5-6	TRBJ2-7	.	.	CASSLVARDFYEQYF	TGTGCCAGCAGCTTGGTGGCCAGGGACTTCTACGAGCAGTACTTC
TRBV19	TRBJ2-1	few	.	CASSIAGVAEQFF	TGTGCCAGTAGTATAGCGGGAGTGGCGGAGCAGTTCTTC
TRBV20-1	TRBJ1-3	few	.	CSARGGNTIYF	TGCAGTGCTAGGGGTGGGAACACCATATATTTT
TRBV7-9	TRBJ1-2	.	TRBD1	CASSLGQGRNYGYTF	TGTGCCAGCAGCTTAGGACAGGGCCGAAACTATGGCTACACCTTC
TRBV2	TRBJ2-7	few	.	CASSLQGLSYEQYF	TGTGCCAGCAGTCTACAGGGACTCTCCTACGAGCAGTACTTC
TRBV9	TRBJ2-7	medium-sized	TRBD2	CASSVGLAGMQYF	TGTGCCAGCAGCGTAGGACTAGCGGGAATGCAGTACTTC
TRBV7-2	TRBJ2-7	once	TRBD2	CASSSSSGKSSYEQYF	TGTGCCAGCAGCTCGTCTAGCGGGAAGAGCTCCTACGAGCAGTACTTC
TRBV7-3	TRBJ2-5	.	.	CASSLMRAQKGHHF	TGTGCCAGCAGTCTAATGAGGGCGCAAAAGGGCCATCACTTC
TRBV6-1	TRBJ2-7	few	.	CASSEYGNDYEQYF	TGTGCCAGCAGTGAGTACGGGAACGACTACGAGCAGTACTTC
TRBV7-3	TRBJ2-7	.	TRBD1	CASSLGTGGSYEQYF	TGTGCCAGCAGCTTAGGGACAGGAGGGTCCTACGAGCAGTACTTC
TRBV6-5	TRBJ2-7	.	.	CASSLAGMVEQYF	TGTGCCAGCAGTTTGGCTGGGATGGTCGAGCAGTACTTC
TRBV2	TRBJ2-1	once	.	CASRPEYRGEQFF	TGTGCCAGCAGACCTGAGTATAGAGGTGAGCAGTTCTTC
TRBV2	TRBJ2-7	.	.	CASKKDRTYEQYF	TGTGCCAGCAAAAAAGACAGGACCTACGAGCAGTACTTC
TRBV18	TRBJ1-1	.	.	CASSPLQGSLGTEAFF	TGTGCCAGCTCACCGTTACAGGGTTCGTTGGGCACTGAAGCTTTCTTT
TRBV28	TRBJ1-5	.	.	CASSLIGGWQPQHF	TGTGCCAGCAGTTTAATCGGGGGCTGGCAGCCCCAGCATTTT
TRBV9	TRBJ2-7	few	.	CASSVSGDYEQYF	TGTGCCAGCAGCGTATCAGGGGATTACGAGCAGTACTTC
TRBV29-1	TRBJ2-1	.	.	CSVEAVREQFF	TGCAGCGTTGAAGCGGTGAGGGAGCAGTTCTTC
TRBV27	TRBJ2-7	once	TRBD2	CASSLFGTRNEQYF	TGTGCCAGCAGTTTATTCGGGACTAGAAACGAGCAGTACTTC
TRBV10-2	TRBJ1-2	.	.	CASRGFNYGYTF	TGCGCCAGCAGGGGATTTAACTATGGCTACACCTTC
TRBV5-1	TRBJ2-7	once	TRBD2	CASSPQGLGEEQYF	TGCGCCAGCAGCCCACAGGGACTAGGTGAAGAGCAGTACTTC
TRBV7-9	TRBJ1-2	.	.	CASSGEGNFYGYTF	TGTGCCAGCAGCGGCGAGGGGAATTTCTATGGCTACACCTTC
TRBV5-1	TRBJ1-5	.	.	CASSLEGTSNQPQHF	TGCGCCAGCAGCTTGGAGGGTACCAGCAATCAGCCCCAGCATTTT